These 11 T cell receptor beta chains were sequenced from one sample in a study of shared clonotypes between healthy human individuals (TCRdb year 2020). Libraries were prepared through the immunoSEQ multiplex PCR assay. As stored in TCRdb, this immuneACCESS dataset retains in-frame rearrangements with V and J assigned. A fraction of the clones does not appear; measured against another copy, unresolved V genes explain less than half of the discrepancy, and the remainder lacks a known reason. This sample lists over 950,000 clones; roughly 80% were detected once. About 0.89% of the sample comes from the top ten. Specimen: memory CD4+ T cells from PBMCs. Read against the paper, the sample's cell subset or site label means: CD45RA-negative fraction. These receptors were collected from a man in his late teens or twenties in good health. Some clones in this sample may be carry-over from other donors' samples.

This sequence joins TRBV2 and TRBJ1-2, with a tentative D call TRBD1 (5 bases). In germline, CDR1 is SNHLY, CDR2 FYNNEI. The CDR3 sequence is 13 residues long. V was trimmed by 2 bases and J by 4 bases, leaving 8 bases between them. The CDR3 coding sequence is TGTGCCAGCAGTGAACAGGGCAGCTATGGCTACACCTTC. Its translation is CASSEQGSYGYTF.

This clone was picked up one time. V is TRBV11-2 and J is TRBJ1-2; a weak D match, TRBD1 (6 bases). V lost 5 bases to trimming and J lost 8 bases, with 15 bases between them. CDR1 is SGHAT and CDR2 is FQNNGV in the germline V gene. The CDR3 covers 13 residues. As DNA, the CDR3 is TGTGCCAGCAGCCCCGACAGGTGGGGGGGCTACACCTTC. Amino acids: CASSPDRWGGYTF.

This clone was counted ten times or more. The chain carries TRBV27 and TRBJ1-4; no clear D gene. CDR3 length equals 13 residues. V dropped 5 bases and J dropped 8 bases, with 12 bases sitting between them. Germline V gene sequence: CDR1 MNHEY, CDR2 SMNVEV (reference sequence). This CDR3 reads CASSHRHQEKLFF. In DNA, the CDR3 is TGTGCCAGCAGTCATAGACATCAGGAAAAACTGTTTTTT.

This chain connects TRBV10-3 to TRBJ1-2; D perhaps matches TRBD1 (6 bases). This CDR3 is 14 amino acids long. CDR1 is ENHRY, CDR2 SYGVKD, per germline. Deletions cut 4 bases from V and 6 bases from J, with 15 bases between. The CDR3 protein is CAISAGQLENGYTF. CDR3 DNA sequence: TGTGCCATCAGTGCCGGACAGCTTGAGAATGGCTACACCTTC.

This sequence joins TRBV6-1 and TRBJ1-1; 7 positions agree with TRBD1. This CDR3 has 14 residues. Germline CDR1 MNHNS, CDR2 SASEGT. The V segment lost 8 bases and the J segment 0 bases; nucleotides outside the gene matches: 6. The chain's CDR3 is CASQQGNLNTEAFF. The CDR3 bases are TGTGCCAGCCAACAGGGGAACTTGAACACTGAAGCTTTCTTT.

The V gene is TRBV7-3, the J gene TRBJ2-2; D is unclear. The CDR3 is 15 amino acids. V was clipped by 0 bases and J by 7 bases, with 12 bases between them. Per germline, CDR1 SGHTA and CDR2 FQGTGA. CDR3 DNA sequence: TGTGCCAGCAGCTTAACGCCGATGGCTGGCGGGGAGCTGTTTTTT. Translating it yields CASSLTPMAGGELFF.

The CDR3 sequence: CASSLRSGNTIYF. In nucleotides, the CDR3 is TGTGCCAGCAGCCTGCGCTCTGGAAACACCATATATTTT. The rearrangement links TRBV6-1 to TRBJ1-3; no clear D. CDR1 MNHNS and CDR2 SASEGT come from the germline V gene. V was trimmed by 6 bases and J by 0 bases, leaving 6 bases between them. This CDR3 is built from 13 residues.

The chain uses TRBV6-1 and TRBJ1-1; D unclear. V dropped 6 bases and J dropped 1 base, with 9 bases sitting between them. Germline loops: CDR1 MNHNS, CDR2 SASEGT. The CDR3 is made up of 13 amino acids. Written as DNA, the CDR3 is TGTGCCAGCAGGGGGTGGAGGAACACTGAAGCTTTCTTT. Its translation: CASRGWRNTEAFF.

This chain joins TRBV5-1 and TRBJ2-1; D may be TRBD2 (6 bases). This CDR3 has 17 amino acids. Between the trimmed V and J ends, which lost 4 bases and 4 bases, there was a span of 21 bases. CDR1 is SGHRS, CDR2 YFSETQ, per germline. This CDR3 is CASSGGRSGTGYNEQFF. CDR3 in DNA: TGCGCCAGCAGCGGGGGACGTAGCGGCACCGGGTACAATGAGCAGTTCTTC.

CDR3 sequence: CASSPQGGSSGDTIYF. CDR3 DNA: TGTGCCAGCTCACCACAAGGGGGCAGCTCCGGGGACACCATATATTTT. This chain links TRBV18 with TRBJ1-3; 7 bases agree with TRBD1. Germline CDR1 and CDR2: KGHSH and LQKENI. This CDR3 contains 16 residues. V gave up 1 base and J gave up 8 bases; unmatched junction bases: 11. Variable domain in full (rest from reference TRBV18 and TRBJ1-3): NAGVMQNPRHLVRRRGQEARLRCSPMKGHSHVYWYRQLPEEGLKFMVYLQKENIIDESGMPKERFSAEFPKEGPSILRIQQVVRGDSAAYFCASSPQGGSSGDTIYFGEGSWLTVV.

This clone appeared many times. CDR3 protein: CATIGISGGTEAFF. CDR3 DNA: TGTGCCACCATTGGGATTTCAGGGGGCACTGAAGCTTTCTTT. The chain is built from TRBV27 and TRBJ1-1; 7 nucleotides match TRBD1. CDR1 is MNHEY, CDR2 SMNVEV, per germline (reference sequence). The CDR3 covers 14 residues. Trimming took 10 bases from V and 4 from J; bases not matched to a gene: 12.